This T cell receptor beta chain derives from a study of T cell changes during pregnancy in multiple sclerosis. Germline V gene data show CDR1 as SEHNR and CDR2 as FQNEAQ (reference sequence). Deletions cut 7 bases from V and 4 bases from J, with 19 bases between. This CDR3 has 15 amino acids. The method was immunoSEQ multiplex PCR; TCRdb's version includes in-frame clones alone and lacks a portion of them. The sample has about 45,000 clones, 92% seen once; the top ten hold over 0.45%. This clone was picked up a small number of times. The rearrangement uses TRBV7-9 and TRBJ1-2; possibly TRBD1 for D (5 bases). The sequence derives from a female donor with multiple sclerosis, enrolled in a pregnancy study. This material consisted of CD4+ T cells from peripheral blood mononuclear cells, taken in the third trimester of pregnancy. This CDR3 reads CASILGGTSAYGYTF. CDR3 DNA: TGTGCCAGCATATTAGGCGGGACGTCGGCCTATGGCTACACCTTC.